This T cell receptor (beta chain) was captured by sequencing in a study of shared clonotypes between healthy human individuals. Overall study: With ages of 18 to 49, the donors were two women and a few men.

Positively selected for CCR7, the CD45RO-negative cells used as naive CD8 cells excluded terminally differentiated effector memory CD45RA+ cells. About this clone itself: Antigen: not known.

Study-wide results and caveats: In contrast to clonotypes shared by all four donors, non-shared clonotypes had lower generation probabilities. On the whole, naive subsets had larger estimated richness than memory subsets had. Rarefaction showed sorted-subset sequencing was incomplete despite large depth.

Libraries were prepared by immunoSEQ multiplex PCR; TCRdb keeps only in-frame clonotypes and omits some of them. The sample carries about 820,000 clones, about 92% recorded once. Input material: naive CD8+ T cells sorted from blood. This TCR came from a man aged 25-45 years in good health.

CDR3 amino acids: CSVGRASVYEQYF. For the CDR3, the DNA is TGCAGCGTTGGGAGGGCTAGCGTTTACGAGCAGTACTTC. V and J are TRBV29-1 and TRBJ2-7; D possibly corresponds to TRBD2 (6 bases). The CDR3 runs 13 residues. Trimming cost V 4 bases and J 4 bases, with 14 bases left between them. The germline V gene has CDR1 SQVTM and CDR2 ANQGSEA.